This record looks at one T cell receptor (beta chain) sequence and its context. Its antigen is as yet unknown. The data belong to a study of identical twins. Study conclusions and caveats: A lower insertion count was a feature of abundant cord blood beta clonotypes, with no such feature in memory repertoires.

TCRdb called the 5' RACE reads again in MiXCR, with one record for every CDR3 protein. The data show a few hundred thousand distinct CDR3 sequences, 9.5% to 10% seen once. Between the trimmed V and J ends, which lost 5 bases and 10 bases, there was a span of 9 bases. The length of the CDR3 is 11 residues. Germline-derived CDR1 and CDR2 are WSHSY and SAAADI. These records were also assigned to another study, of yellow fever vaccine responses in identical twins.

This clonotype originated in a woman aged 18-29 years in good health. Sequenced input: PBMCs. The V call is TRBV10-2, the J call TRBJ2-1; the D gene is possibly TRBD2 (6 bases). CDR3 protein: CASSIADEQFF. The CDR3 DNA reads as TGCGCCAGCAGTATAGCGGACGAGCAGTTCTTC.